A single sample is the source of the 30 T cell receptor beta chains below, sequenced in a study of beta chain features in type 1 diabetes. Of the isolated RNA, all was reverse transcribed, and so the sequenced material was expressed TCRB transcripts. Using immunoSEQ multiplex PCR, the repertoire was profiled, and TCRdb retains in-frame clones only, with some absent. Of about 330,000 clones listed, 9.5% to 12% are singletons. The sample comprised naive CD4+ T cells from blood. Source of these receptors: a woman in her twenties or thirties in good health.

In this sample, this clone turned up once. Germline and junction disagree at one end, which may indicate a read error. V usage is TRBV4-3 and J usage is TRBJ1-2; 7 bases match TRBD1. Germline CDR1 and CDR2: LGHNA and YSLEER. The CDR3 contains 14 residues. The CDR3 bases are TGCACCAGCAGCCGTCGGGACAGCAACTATGGCTACACCTTC. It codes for CTSSRRDSNYGYTF.

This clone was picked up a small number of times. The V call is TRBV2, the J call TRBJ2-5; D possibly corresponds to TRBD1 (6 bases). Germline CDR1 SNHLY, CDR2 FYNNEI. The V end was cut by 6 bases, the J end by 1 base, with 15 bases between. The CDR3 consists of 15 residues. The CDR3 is CASRTQTGIQETQYF. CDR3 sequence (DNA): TGTGCCAGCAGGACCCAGACAGGTATCCAAGAGACCCAGTACTTC. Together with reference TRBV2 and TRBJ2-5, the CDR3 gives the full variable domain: EPEVTQTPSHQVTQMGQEVILRCVPISNHLYFYWYRQILGQKVEFLVSFYNNEISEKSEIFDDQFSVERPDGSNFTLKIRSTKLEDSAMYFCASRTQTGIQETQYFGPGTRLLVL.

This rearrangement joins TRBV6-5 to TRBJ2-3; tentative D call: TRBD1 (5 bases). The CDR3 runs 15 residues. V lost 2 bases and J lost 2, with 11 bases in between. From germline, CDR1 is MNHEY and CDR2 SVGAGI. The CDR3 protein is CASSYVQGHTDTQYF. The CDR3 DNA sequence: TGTGCCAGCAGTTACGTTCAGGGCCACACAGATACGCAGTATTTT.

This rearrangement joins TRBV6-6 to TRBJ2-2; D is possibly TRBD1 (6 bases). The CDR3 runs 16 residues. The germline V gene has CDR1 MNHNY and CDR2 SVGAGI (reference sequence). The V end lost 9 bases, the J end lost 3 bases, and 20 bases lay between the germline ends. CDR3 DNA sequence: TGTGCCAGTTCGGGACAACAGCCTATTTACACCGGGGAGCTGTTTTTT. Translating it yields CASSGQQPIYTGELFF.

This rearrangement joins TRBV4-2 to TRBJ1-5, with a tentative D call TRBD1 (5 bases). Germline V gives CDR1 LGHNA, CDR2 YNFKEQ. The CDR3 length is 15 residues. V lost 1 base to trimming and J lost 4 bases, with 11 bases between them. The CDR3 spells CASSQGLTGNQPQHF. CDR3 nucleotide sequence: TGTGCCAGCAGCCAAGGTCTCACAGGTAATCAGCCCCAGCATTTT.

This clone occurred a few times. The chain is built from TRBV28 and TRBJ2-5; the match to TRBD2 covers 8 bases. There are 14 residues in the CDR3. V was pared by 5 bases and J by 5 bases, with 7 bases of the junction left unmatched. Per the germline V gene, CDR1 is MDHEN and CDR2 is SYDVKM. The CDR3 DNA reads TGTGCCAGCAGTACAAAAATAGCGGGGGAGACCCAGTACTTC. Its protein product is CASSTKIAGETQYF.

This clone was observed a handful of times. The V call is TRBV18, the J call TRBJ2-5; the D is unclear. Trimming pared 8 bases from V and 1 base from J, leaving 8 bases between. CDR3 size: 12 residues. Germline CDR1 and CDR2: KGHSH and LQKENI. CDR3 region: CASHLVQETQYF. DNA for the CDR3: TGTGCCAGCCACTTGGTCCAAGAGACCCAGTACTTC.

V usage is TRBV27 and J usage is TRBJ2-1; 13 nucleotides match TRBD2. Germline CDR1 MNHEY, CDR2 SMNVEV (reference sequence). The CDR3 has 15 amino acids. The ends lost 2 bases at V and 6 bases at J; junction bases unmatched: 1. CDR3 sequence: CASSLRLAGGNEQFF. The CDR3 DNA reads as TGTGCCAGCAGTTTACGACTAGCGGGGGGCAATGAGCAGTTCTTC.

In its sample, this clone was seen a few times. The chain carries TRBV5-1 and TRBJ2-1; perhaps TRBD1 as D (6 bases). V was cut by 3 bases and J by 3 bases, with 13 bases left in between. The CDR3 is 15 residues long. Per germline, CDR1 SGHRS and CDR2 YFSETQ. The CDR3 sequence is CASSWGQGIYNEQFF. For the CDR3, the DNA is TGCGCCAGCAGCTGGGGGCAGGGTATCTACAATGAGCAGTTCTTC. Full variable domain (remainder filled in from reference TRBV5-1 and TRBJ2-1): KAGVTQTPRYLIKTRGQQVTLSCSPISGHRSVSWYQQTPGQGLQFLFEYFSETQRNKGNFPGRFSGRQFSNSRSEMNVSTLELGDSALYLCASSWGQGIYNEQFFGPGTRLTVL.

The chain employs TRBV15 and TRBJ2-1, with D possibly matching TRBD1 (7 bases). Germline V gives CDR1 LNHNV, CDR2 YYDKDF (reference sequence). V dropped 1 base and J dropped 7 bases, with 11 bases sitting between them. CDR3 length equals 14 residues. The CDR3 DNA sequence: TGTGCCACCAGCAGAGCAGGGGGGTTGAATGAGCAGTTCTTC. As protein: CATSRAGGLNEQFF.

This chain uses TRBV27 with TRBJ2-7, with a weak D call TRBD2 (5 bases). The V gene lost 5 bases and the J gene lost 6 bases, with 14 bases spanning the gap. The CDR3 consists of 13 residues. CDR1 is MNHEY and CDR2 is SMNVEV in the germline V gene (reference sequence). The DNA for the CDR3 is TGTGCCAGCAGTCCCCGGGAAGGAGGCGAGCAGTACTTC. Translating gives CASSPREGGEQYF.

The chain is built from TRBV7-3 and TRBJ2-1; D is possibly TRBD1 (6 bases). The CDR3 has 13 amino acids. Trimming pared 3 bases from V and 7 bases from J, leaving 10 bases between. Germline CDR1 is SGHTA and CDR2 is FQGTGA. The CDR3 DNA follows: TGTGCCAGCAGCTTCCCAGGGGAGAATGAGCAGTTCTTC. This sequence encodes CASSFPGENEQFF. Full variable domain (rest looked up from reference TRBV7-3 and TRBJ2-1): GAGVSQTPSNKVTEKGKYVELRCDPISGHTALYWYRQSLGQGPEFLIYFQGTGAADDSGLPNDRFFAVRPEGSVSTLKIQRTERGDSAVYLCASSFPGENEQFFGPGTRLTVL.

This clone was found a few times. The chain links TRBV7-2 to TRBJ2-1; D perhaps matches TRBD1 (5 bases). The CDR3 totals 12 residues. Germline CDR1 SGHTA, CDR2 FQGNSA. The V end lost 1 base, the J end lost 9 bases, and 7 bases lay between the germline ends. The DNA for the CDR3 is TGTGCCAGCAGCTTAGTGGGGCCTGAGCAGTTCTTC. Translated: CASSLVGPEQFF.

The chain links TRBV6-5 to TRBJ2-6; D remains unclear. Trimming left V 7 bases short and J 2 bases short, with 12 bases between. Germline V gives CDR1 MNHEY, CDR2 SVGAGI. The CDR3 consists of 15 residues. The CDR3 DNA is TGTGCCAGCACCAACAACGTGGCTGGGGCCAACGTCCTGACTTTC. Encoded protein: CASTNNVAGANVLTF.

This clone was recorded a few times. The CDR3 DNA sequence: TGTGCCAGCAGCCAAGAACGGCGGCCCACAGATACGCAGTATTTT. Translation gives CASSQERRPTDTQYF. The chain uses TRBV4-2 and TRBJ2-3; D remains ambiguous. The V end was cut by 0 bases, the J end by 2 bases, with 9 bases between. CDR1 is LGHNA, CDR2 YNFKEQ, per germline. CDR3 length: 15 amino acids.

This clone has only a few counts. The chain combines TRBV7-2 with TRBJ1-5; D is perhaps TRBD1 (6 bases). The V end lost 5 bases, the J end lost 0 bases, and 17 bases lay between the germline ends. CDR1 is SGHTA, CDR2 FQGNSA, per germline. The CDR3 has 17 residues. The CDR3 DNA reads TGTGCCAGCAGCACCTGGGGCGGGGGCAATAGCAATCAGCCCCAGCATTTT. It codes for CASSTWGGGNSNQPQHF.

The CDR3, as DNA: TGTGCCAGCAGCACGTACAGGGACAATGAGCAGTTCTTC. Translating gives CASSTYRDNEQFF. This chain links TRBV7-9 with TRBJ2-1; perhaps TRBD1 as D (6 bases). The CDR3 is made up of 13 amino acids. Germline CDR1 reads SEHNR; CDR2 reads FQNEAQ (reference sequence). V was cut by 5 bases and J by 5 bases, with 10 bases left in between.

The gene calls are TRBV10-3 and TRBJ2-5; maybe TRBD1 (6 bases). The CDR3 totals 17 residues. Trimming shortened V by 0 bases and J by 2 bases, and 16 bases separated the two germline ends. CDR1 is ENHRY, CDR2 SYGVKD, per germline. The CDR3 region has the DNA TGTGCCATCAGTGAGTCACAGGCAGGGACAACGCAAGAGACCCAGTACTTC. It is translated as CAISESQAGTTQETQYF.

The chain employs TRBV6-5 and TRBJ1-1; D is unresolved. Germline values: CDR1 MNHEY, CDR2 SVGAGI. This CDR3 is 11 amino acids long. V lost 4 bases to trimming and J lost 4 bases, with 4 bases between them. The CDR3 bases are TGTGCCAGCAGTTCAGGCACTGAAGCTTTCTTT. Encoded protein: CASSSGTEAFF.

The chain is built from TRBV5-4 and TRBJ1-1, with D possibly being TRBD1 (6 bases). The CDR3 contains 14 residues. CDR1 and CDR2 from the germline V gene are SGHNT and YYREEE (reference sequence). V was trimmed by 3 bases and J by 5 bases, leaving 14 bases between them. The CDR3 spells CASSSEGGGTEAFF. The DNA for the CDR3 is TGTGCCAGCAGCTCAGAGGGAGGGGGGACTGAAGCTTTCTTT.

CDR3 sequence (DNA): TGTGCCAGCAGTTCCTCCGAGGGCACCGGGGAGCTGTTTTTT. Translating gives CASSSSEGTGELFF. J is TRBJ2-2 and V is TRBV28; maybe TRBD2 (5 bases). Per the germline V gene, CDR1 is MDHEN and CDR2 is SYDVKM. V dropped 4 bases and J dropped 4 bases, with 10 bases sitting between them. The CDR3 extends over 14 amino acids.

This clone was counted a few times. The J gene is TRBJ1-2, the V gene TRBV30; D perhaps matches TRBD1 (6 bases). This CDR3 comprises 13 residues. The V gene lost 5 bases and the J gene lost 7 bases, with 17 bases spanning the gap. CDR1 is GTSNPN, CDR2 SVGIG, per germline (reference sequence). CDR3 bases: TGTGCCTGGGGATTGGGACACTCTCGTGGCTACACCTTC. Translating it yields CAWGLGHSRGYTF.

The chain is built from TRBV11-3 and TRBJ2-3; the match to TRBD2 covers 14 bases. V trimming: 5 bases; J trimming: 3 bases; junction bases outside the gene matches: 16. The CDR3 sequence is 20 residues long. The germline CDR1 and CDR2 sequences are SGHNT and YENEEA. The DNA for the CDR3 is TGTGCCAGCAGCCCCGGCGCGGGACTAGCGGGAGAGGGGAGTACAGATACGCAGTATTTT. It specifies CASSPGAGLAGEGSTDTQYF. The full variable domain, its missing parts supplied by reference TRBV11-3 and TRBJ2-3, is EAGVVQSPRYKIIEKKQPVAFWCNPISGHNTLYWYLQNLGQGPELLIRYENEEAVDDSQLPKDRFSAERLKGVDSTLKIQPAELGDSAVYLCASSPGAGLAGEGSTDTQYFGPGTRLTVL.

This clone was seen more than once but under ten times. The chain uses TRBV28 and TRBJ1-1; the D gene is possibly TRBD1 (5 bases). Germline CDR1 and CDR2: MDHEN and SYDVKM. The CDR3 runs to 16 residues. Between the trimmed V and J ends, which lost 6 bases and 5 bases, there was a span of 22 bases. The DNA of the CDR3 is TGTGCCAGCAGGCCAAGTAGGGGTGAGTTCGAGACTGAAGCTTTCTTT. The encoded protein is CASRPSRGEFETEAFF.

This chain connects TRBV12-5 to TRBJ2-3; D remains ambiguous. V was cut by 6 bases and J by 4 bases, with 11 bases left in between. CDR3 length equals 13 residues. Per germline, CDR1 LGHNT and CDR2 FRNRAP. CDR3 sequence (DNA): TGTGCTAGTGGCCCAACTGAAGCAGATACGCAGTATTTT. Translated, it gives CASGPTEADTQYF.

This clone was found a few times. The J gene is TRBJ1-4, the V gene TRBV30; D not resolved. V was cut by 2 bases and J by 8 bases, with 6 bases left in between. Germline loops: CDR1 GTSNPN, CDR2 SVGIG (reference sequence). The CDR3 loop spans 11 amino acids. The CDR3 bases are TGTGCCTGGAGTCAAGCAGAAAAACTGTTTTTT. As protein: CAWSQAEKLFF.

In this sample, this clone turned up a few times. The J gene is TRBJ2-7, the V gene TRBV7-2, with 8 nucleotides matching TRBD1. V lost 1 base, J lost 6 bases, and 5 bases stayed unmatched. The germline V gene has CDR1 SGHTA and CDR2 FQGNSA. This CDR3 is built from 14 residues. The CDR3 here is CASSLDQGAGEQYF. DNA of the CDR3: TGTGCCAGCAGCTTAGATCAGGGGGCGGGCGAGCAGTACTTC.

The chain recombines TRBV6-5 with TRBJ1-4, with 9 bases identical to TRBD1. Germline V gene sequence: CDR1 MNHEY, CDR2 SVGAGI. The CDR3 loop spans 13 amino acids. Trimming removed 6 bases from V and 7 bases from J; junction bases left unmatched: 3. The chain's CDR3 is CASSRDRAEKLFF. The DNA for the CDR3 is TGTGCCAGCAGCCGGGACAGGGCTGAAAAACTGTTTTTT.

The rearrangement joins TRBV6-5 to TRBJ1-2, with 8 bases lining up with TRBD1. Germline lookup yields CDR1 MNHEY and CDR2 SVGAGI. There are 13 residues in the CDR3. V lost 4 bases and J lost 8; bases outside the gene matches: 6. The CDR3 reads CASSSSTGEGYTF. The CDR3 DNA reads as TGTGCCAGCAGTTCCTCGACAGGGGAGGGCTACACCTTC.

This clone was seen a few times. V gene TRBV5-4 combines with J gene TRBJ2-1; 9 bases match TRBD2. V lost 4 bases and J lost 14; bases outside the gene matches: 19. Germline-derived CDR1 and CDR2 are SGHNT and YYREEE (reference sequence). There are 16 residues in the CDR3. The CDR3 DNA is TGTGCCAGCAGCCAAGAGGGTCTAGGACTAGCGCTCTTGGAGTTCTTC. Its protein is CASSQEGLGLALLEFF. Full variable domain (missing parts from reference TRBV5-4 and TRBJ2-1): ETGVTQSPTHLIKTRGQQVTLRCSSQSGHNTVSWYQQALGQGPQFIFQYYREEENGRGNFPPRFSGLQFPNYSSELNVNALELDDSALYLCASSQEGLGLALLEFFGPGTRLTVL.